This TCR beta chain derives from a study of T cells in Graves' hyperthyroidism and ophthalmopathy. Study conclusions and caveats: Most expanded thyroid clonotypes above 0.001 also appeared in blood.

This clonotype was seen a few times. What it recognizes is unknown. Amplified TCR beta CDR3 regions derived from RNA transcripts. TCR CDR3 underwent first-round RT-PCR with the HTBI primer set. TCRdb re-called the multiplex PCR reads with MiXCR, one entry per CDR3 protein. The table lists about 480,000 distinct CDR3 sequences, 22% of them singletons. Input material: blood. This sequence was found in a woman aged 70 to 79 with Graves' ophthalmopathy.

CDR3 DNA sequence: TGTGCCAGCAGCAAAACTCTAGGGGCCGGGGGCGAGCAGTACTTC. This sequence encodes CASSKTLGAGGEQYF. The chain is built from TRBV28 and TRBJ2-7, with D possibly TRBD2 on 6 matching bases. CDR1 and CDR2 from the germline V gene are MDHEN and SYDVKM. V was shortened by 6 bases and J by 6 bases, with 21 bases between the two germline ends. The CDR3 runs to 15 residues.